This paragraph covers one T cell receptor (beta chain) sequence. Authors' analysis steps: Counts of nucleated cells, estimated from reference gene primer amplification, were obtained. The table came from immunoSEQ multiplex PCR; TCRdb's copy has only in-frame clones and leaves some out. The DNA gave D and trimming, while V, J and clone size come from that table. Among around 170,000 clones listed, 80% to 85% were seen once. The data originate from a study of blood T cell repertoires in COVID-19. Study in general: Specimens from acute and convalescent COVID-19 originated in the United States, Italy and Spain. From T cells, B-cell-depleted T cells, or PBMCs came the material, which was cDNA or gDNA.

The source of this sequence is a woman in her thirties or forties with acute or convalescent COVID-19. The sample comprised peripheral blood.

CDR3 in amino acids: CSVDSTGETQYF. CDR3 sequence (DNA): TGCAGCGTAGACTCAACTGGGGAGACCCAGTACTTC. The rearrangement uses TRBV29-1 and TRBJ2-5; the D is unclear. This CDR3 has 12 amino acids. CDR1 and CDR2 from the germline V gene are SQVTM and ANQGSEA. The V gene lost 6 bases and the J gene lost 5 bases, with 13 bases spanning the gap.